The following is a T cell receptor (beta chain) sequence with its context. The source of the sample is a study of blood T cell repertoires in COVID-19. Study-wide context: Nucleic acid was either cDNA or gDNA, and it came from T cells, B-cell-depleted T cells, or PBMCs.

Using immunoSEQ multiplex PCR, the repertoire was profiled, and TCRdb retains in-frame clones only, with some absent. This sample yields roughly 500,000 clones, of which 75% to 90% are seen a single time; roughly 3.2% belongs to the top ten. V was cut by 2 bases and J by 7 bases, with 12 bases left in between. The CDR3 is made up of 14 amino acids. CDR1 and CDR2 (germline): MDHEN, SYDVKM. The TCR comes from a human donor in a cohort sampled during active COVID-19. The chain uses TRBV28 and TRBJ1-5; no reliable D call. The sequencing sample was made of peripheral blood. The CDR3 sequence is CASSLHIFAQPQHF. CDR3 coding DNA: TGTGCCAGCAGTTTACACATCTTTGCACAGCCCCAGCATTTT.